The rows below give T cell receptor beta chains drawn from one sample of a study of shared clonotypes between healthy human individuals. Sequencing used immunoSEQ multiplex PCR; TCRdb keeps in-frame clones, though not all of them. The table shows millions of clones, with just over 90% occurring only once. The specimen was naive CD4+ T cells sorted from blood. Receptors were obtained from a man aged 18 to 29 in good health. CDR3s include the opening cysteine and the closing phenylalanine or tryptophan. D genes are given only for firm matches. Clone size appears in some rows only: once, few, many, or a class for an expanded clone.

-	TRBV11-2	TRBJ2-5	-	CASSLGGPRQETQYF	TGTGCCAGCAGCTTAGGGGGGCCCCGCCAAGAGACCCAGTACTTC
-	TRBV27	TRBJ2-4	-	CASSLYPGAAKNIQYF	TGTGCCAGCAGTTTATACCCAGGGGCGGCCAAAAACATTCAGTACTTC
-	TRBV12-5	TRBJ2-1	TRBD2	CASGLVRGLAGGPSPPNEQFF	TGTGCTAGTGGTTTGGTAAGGGGACTAGCGGGAGGGCCGTCCCCCCCCAATGAGCAGTTCTTC
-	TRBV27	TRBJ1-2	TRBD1	CASSSRGQPYGYTF	TGTGCCAGCAGTTCCCGGGGACAGCCCTATGGCTACACCTTC
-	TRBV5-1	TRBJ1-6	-	CASSPNWSGNSPLHF	TGCGCCAGCAGCCCGAACTGGAGTGGGAATTCACCCCTCCACTTT
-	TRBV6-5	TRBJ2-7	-	CASSYPTGSYEQYF	TGTGCCAGCAGTTACCCAACAGGATCCTACGAGCAGTACTTC
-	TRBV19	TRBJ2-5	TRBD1	CASRRTGAETQYF	TGTGCCAGTAGACGGACAGGGGCAGAGACCCAGTACTTC
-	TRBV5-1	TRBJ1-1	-	CASSFSQGGTEAFF	TGCGCCAGCAGCTTCTCACAGGGTGGAACTGAAGCTTTCTTT
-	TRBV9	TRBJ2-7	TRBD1	CASSEGTGSYEQYF	TGTGCCAGCAGCGAGGGGACAGGATCCTACGAGCAGTACTTC
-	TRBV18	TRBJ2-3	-	CASSPQGSSADTQYF	TGTGCCAGCTCACCACAAGGGTCCAGCGCAGATACGCAGTATTTT
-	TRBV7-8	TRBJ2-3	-	CASSYPYRAPDTQYF	TGTGCCAGCAGCTACCCTTACAGGGCTCCAGATACGCAGTATTTT
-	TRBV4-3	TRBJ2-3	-	CASSAGPRGDTQYF	TGCGCCAGCAGCGCTGGGCCGCGAGGAGATACGCAGTATTTT
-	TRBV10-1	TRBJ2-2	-	CASSEGGLTGELFF	TGCGCCAGCAGTGAGGGGGGGCTCACCGGGGAGCTGTTTTTT
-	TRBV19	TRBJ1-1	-	CASTLYWPNTEAFF	TGTGCCAGTACCTTATATTGGCCGAACACTGAAGCTTTCTTT
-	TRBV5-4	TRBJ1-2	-	CASSLGDGGYTF	TGTGCCAGCAGCCTCGGGGACGGTGGCTACACCTTC
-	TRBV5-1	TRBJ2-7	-	CASSFIGFGNEQYF	TGCGCCAGCAGCTTTATTGGTTTTGGAAACGAGCAGTACTTC
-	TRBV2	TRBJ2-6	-	CASVSRVTGANVLTF	TGTGCCAGCGTGAGTAGGGTCACCGGGGCCAACGTCCTGACTTTC
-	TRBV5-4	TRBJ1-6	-	CASSEGSSYNSPLHF	TGTGCCAGCAGCGAGGGGAGCTCCTATAATTCACCCCTCCACTTT
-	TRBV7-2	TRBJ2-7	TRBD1	CASSQYPDRATYEQYF	TGTGCCAGCAGCCAATACCCGGACAGGGCTACCTACGAGCAGTACTTC
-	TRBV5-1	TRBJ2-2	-	CASSWDVGGELFF	TGCGCCAGCAGTTGGGATGTCGGCGGGGAGCTGTTTTTT
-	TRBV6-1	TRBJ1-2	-	CASSDQGPDRRNGYTF	TGTGCCAGCAGTGACCAAGGGCCCGACAGGCGGAATGGCTACACCTTC
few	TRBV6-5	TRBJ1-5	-	CASSYSSGASQPQHF	TGTGCCAGCAGTTACTCCAGCGGGGCAAGCCAGCCCCAGCATTTT
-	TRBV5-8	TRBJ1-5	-	CASNLLTETQHF	TGTGCCAGCAACCTACTTACCGAGACCCAGCATTTT
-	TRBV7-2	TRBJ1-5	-	CASSLAVGRINQPQHF	TGTGCCAGCAGCTTAGCTGTCGGCAGAATCAATCAGCCCCAGCATTTT
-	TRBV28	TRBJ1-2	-	CAARGDYGYTF	TGTGCCGCCCGGGGTGACTATGGCTACACCTTC
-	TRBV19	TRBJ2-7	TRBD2	CASSIIAGVSSPEQYF	TGTGCCAGTAGTATAATAGCGGGGGTCTCCTCCCCCGAGCAGTACTTC
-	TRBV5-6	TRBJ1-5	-	CASSPPPRDGSGNQPQHF	TGTGCCAGCAGTCCGCCGCCCAGGGATGGTTCGGGCAATCAGCCCCAGCATTTT
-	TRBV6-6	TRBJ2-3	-	CASSRDFGTDTQYF	TGTGCCAGCAGCCGGGACTTTGGCACAGATACGCAGTATTTT
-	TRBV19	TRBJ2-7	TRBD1	CASSTDRVGEQYF	TGTGCCAGTAGTACCGACAGGGTTGGCGAGCAGTACTTC
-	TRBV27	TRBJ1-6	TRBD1	CASSLQGTVNSPLHF	TGTGCCAGCAGTTTACAAGGGACAGTAAATTCACCCCTCCACTTT
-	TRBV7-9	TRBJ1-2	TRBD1	CASSGRTGAGYTF	TGTGCCAGCAGCGGAAGGACAGGGGCTGGCTACACCTTC
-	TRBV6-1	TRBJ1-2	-	CASIRRGERGYTF	TGTGCCAGCATCCGACGGGGGGAACGTGGCTACACCTTC
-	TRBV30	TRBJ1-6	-	CAWSPPGLKDSPLHF	TGTGCCTGGAGTCCTCCGGGACTAAAGGATTCACCCCTCCACTTT
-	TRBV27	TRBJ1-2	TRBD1	CASSSGQGLGTGYTF	TGTGCCAGCAGTTCCGGACAGGGCCTCGGCACCGGCTACACCTTC
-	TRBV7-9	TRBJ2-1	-	CASSLGGTNLREQFF	TGTGCCAGCAGCTTAGGCGGGACAAACCTGCGAGAGCAGTTCTTC
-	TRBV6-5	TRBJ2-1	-	CASSYFRGSNEQFF	TGTGCCAGCAGTTATTTTCGGGGCAGCAATGAGCAGTTCTTC
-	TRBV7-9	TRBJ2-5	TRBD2	CASSLGAGAAETQYF	TGTGCCAGCAGCTTAGGGGCGGGAGCTGCCGAGACCCAGTACTTC
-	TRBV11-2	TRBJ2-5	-	CASSLGGLRETQYF	TGTGCCAGCAGCCTCGGGGGGCTTAGAGAGACCCAGTACTTC
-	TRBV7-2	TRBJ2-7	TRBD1	CASSSGQGTSYEQYF	TGTGCCAGCAGCTCCGGACAGGGGACATCCTACGAGCAGTACTTC
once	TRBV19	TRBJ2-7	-	CASSTKTGFGYEQYF	TGTGCCAGTAGTACCAAGACAGGATTCGGGTACGAGCAGTACTTC
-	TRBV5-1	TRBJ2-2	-	CASSPGGSGELFF	TGCGCCAGCAGCCCTGGGGGGTCCGGGGAGCTGTTTTTT
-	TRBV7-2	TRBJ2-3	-	CASSLDQYGTQYF	TGTGCCAGCAGCTTAGATCAGTACGGCACGCAGTATTTT
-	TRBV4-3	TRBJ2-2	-	CASSQNRNTGELFF	TGCGCCAGCAGCCAAAACAGGAACACCGGGGAGCTGTTTTTT
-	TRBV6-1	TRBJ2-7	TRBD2	CASSGRERGSYEQYF	TGTGCCAGCAGCGGCAGGGAGCGGGGATCCTACGAGCAGTACTTC
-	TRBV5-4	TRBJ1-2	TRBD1	CASSPAGTGGKGYGYTF	TGTGCCAGCAGTCCCGCCGGGACAGGGGGAAAGGGCTATGGCTACACCTTC
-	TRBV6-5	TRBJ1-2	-	CASSRDEANYGYTF	TGTGCCAGCAGTCGAGATGAAGCTAACTATGGCTACACCTTC
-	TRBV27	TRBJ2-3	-	CASSLLRGSTFGDTQYF	TGTGCCAGCAGTTTACTGAGGGGCTCAACGTTCGGAGATACGCAGTATTTT
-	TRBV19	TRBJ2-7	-	CASSQPGATYEQYF	TGTGCCAGTAGTCAGCCGGGGGCCACCTACGAGCAGTACTTC
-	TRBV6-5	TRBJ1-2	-	CASGRGVGFYGYTF	TGTGCTTCGGGACGAGGGGTTGGCTTCTATGGCTACACCTTC
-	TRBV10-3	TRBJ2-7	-	CAISEYHHEQYF	TGTGCCATCAGTGAGTATCACCACGAGCAGTACTTC
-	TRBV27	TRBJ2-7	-	CASSLSRTGPYEQYF	TGTGCCAGCAGTTTATCTCGGACGGGCCCCTACGAGCAGTACTTC
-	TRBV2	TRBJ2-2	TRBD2	CASSTGTSGRGGELFF	TGTGCCAGCAGTACCGGGACTAGCGGGAGGGGCGGGGAGCTGTTTTTT
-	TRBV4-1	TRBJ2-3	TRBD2	CASSQAQLATYTDTQYF	TGCGCCAGCAGCCAAGCACAACTAGCGACCTACACAGATACGCAGTATTTT
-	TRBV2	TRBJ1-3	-	CASSDESSGNTIYF	TGTGCCAGCAGTGATGAAAGCTCTGGAAACACCATATATTTT
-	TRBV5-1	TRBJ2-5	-	CASSIGTTQETQYF	TGCGCCAGCAGCATAGGGACAACTCAAGAGACCCAGTACTTC
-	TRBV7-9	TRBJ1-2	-	CASSPRRTYGYTF	TGTGCCAGCAGCCCCCGACGGACCTATGGCTACACCTTC
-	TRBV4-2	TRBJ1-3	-	CASSQDPAVSSGNTIYF	TGTGCCAGCAGCCAAGACCCCGCGGTGAGCTCTGGAAACACCATATATTTT
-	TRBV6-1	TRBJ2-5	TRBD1	CASTVAGGMETQYF	TGTGCCAGCACTGTGGCAGGGGGTATGGAGACCCAGTACTTC
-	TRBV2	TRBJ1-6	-	CASSDWFSSYNSPLHF	TGTGCCAGCAGTGACTGGTTTAGCTCCTATAATTCACCCCTCCACTTT